Each of the 8 T cell receptor beta chains below was sequenced from the same sample in a study of shared clonotypes between healthy human individuals. Assay: immunoSEQ multiplex PCR; the TCRdb copy retains only in-frame clones and omits some. This sample has about 1,900,000 clones, with around 96% found just once. The naive CD8 fraction comprised CD45RO-negative cells positively selected for CCR7 and excluded terminally differentiated effector memory CD45RA+ cells. Specimen: naive CD8+ T cells sorted from blood. The source of these receptors is a man aged 18-30 years in good health.

The rearrangement joins TRBV4-1 to TRBJ2-7, with D unresolved. This CDR3 is 13 amino acids long. Germline V gives CDR1 MGHRA, CDR2 YSYEKL. Trimming took 1 base from V and 3 from J, leaving 7 bases between them. CDR3 protein: CASSQGHRYEQYF. CDR3 DNA: TGCGCCAGCAGCCAAGGACACCGCTACGAGCAGTACTTC.

This clone was picked up one time. This chain uses TRBV5-6 with TRBJ2-5, with 8 bases aligning to TRBD2. With V trimmed by 3 bases and J by 3 bases, 10 bases remained unmatched. In germline, CDR1 is SGHDT, CDR2 YYEEEE. The CDR3 is made up of 16 amino acids. CDR3 amino acids: CASSSLWTAGEETQYF. The CDR3, as DNA: TGTGCCAGCAGCTCCTTATGGACAGCGGGAGAAGAGACCCAGTACTTC.

The chain carries TRBV27 and TRBJ2-7; a weak D match, TRBD2 (6 bases). Trimming removed 8 bases at V and 4 bases at J, with 18 bases between. Germline V gene sequence: CDR1 MNHEY, CDR2 SMNVEV (reference sequence). The CDR3 spans 14 residues. The CDR3 sequence is CASGDSDRYYEQYF. CDR3 sequence (DNA): TGTGCCAGCGGGGACTCCGACAGATATTACGAGCAGTACTTC.

The chain couples TRBV19 to TRBJ1-2; 7 bases are a match to TRBD1. Germline V gene sequence: CDR1 LNHDA, CDR2 SQIVND (reference sequence). V was pared by 9 bases and J by 4 bases, with 17 bases of the junction left unmatched. The CDR3 contains 16 residues. The CDR3 sequence is CASLGQDKLQGYGYTF. The CDR3 DNA reads TGTGCCAGCTTAGGACAGGATAAGCTACAAGGCTATGGCTACACCTTC.

V and J are TRBV25-1 and TRBJ2-5, with TRBD1 matching over 7 bases. V lost 4 bases, J lost 11 bases, and 10 bases stayed unmatched. Looked up from germline, CDR1 is MGHDK and CDR2 is SYGVNS. There are 13 residues in the CDR3. The CDR3 loop is CASSGQGGYAQYF. For the CDR3, the DNA is TGTGCCAGCAGTGGACAGGGTGGCTACGCGCAGTACTTC.

This clone was picked up a small number of times. The chain has TRBV6-5 and TRBJ1-6; 7 nucleotides agree with TRBD1. Trimming cost V 10 bases and J 10 bases; bases outside gene matches: 13. The CDR3 loop spans 14 amino acids. Per germline, CDR1 MNHEY and CDR2 SVGAGI. CDR3 nucleotide sequence: TGTGCCACCACCCTTACACAGGGGAGGTCACCCCTCCACTTT. Amino acid sequence: CATTLTQGRSPLHF.

This chain links TRBV6-5 with TRBJ2-1; 7 bases agree with TRBD2. Germline trimming cut 6 bases from V and 4 bases from J; bases unmatched to any gene: 9. Germline CDR1 reads MNHEY; CDR2 reads SVGAGI. CDR3 length: 15 residues. The CDR3 sequence is CASRRSGLEYNEQFF. The CDR3 DNA follows: TGTGCCAGCAGGCGTAGTGGACTAGAGTACAATGAGCAGTTCTTC.

In this sample, this clone turned up a few times. The chain joins TRBV2 to TRBJ1-1; 7 bases align to TRBD1. Germline CDR1 SNHLY, CDR2 FYNNEI. V dropped 8 bases and J dropped 4; count of bases not matched to a gene: 10. CDR3 length equals 14 residues. The CDR3 loop is CASGQGEGATEAFF. CDR3 in DNA: TGTGCCAGCGGGCAGGGGGAAGGGGCCACTGAAGCTTTCTTT.